The clone carrying this T cell receptor (beta chain) was recorded at least ten times. The antigen remains undetermined. V lost 4 bases to trimming and J lost 2 bases, with 14 bases between them. The V gene's germline CDR1 is SGHAT and CDR2 FQDESV (reference sequence). CDR3 length: 15 residues. This record comes from a study of T cells after yellow fever vaccination. Study as a whole: Low-cell-number fractions were prepared with SMART-Seq v4 Ultra Low Input.

Study conclusions and caveats: Although the secondary response was weaker, it peaked faster, at day 5 versus 15. Once the booster was given, most primary-vaccination clones reappeared, at 95% to 98% for CD4 and 85% to 90% for CD8.

It was through 5'RACE template switching that TCR cDNA was made, with a universal primer site and UMIs added. MiXCR, run by TCRdb on the 5' RACE reads, gives a single entry per CDR3 protein. Here the sample spans about 210,000 distinct CDR3 sequences, under 3.5% being singletons. This TCR derives from a young man who received the YFV17D yellow fever vaccine. The sequencing used CD4+ T cells sorted from PBMCs, collected 10 days after the yellow fever booster vaccination. V and J are TRBV11-1 and TRBJ2-5, with D perhaps TRBD1 (5 bases). The CDR3 DNA sequence: TGTGCCAGCAGCTCCTTCGACAGAACACAAGAGACCCAGTACTTC. Translating gives CASSSFDRTQETQYF.